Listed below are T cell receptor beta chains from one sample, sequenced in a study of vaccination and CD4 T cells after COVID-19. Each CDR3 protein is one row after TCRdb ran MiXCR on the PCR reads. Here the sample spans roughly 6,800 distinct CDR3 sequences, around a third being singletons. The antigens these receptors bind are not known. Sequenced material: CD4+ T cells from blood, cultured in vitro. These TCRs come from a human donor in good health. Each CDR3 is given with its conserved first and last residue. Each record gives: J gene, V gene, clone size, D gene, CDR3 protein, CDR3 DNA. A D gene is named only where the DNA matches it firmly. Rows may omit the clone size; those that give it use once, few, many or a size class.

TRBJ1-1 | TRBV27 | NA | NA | CASSLGTANTEAFF | TGTGCCAGCAGTCTCGGGACCGCGAACACTGAAGCTTTCTTT
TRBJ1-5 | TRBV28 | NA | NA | CASSLRDQPQHF | TGTGCCAGCAGTTTGAGGGATCAGCCCCAGCATTTT
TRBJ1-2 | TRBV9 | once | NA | CASSRDGGYGYTF | TGTGCCAGCAGCCGCGATGGGGGCTATGGCTACACCTTC
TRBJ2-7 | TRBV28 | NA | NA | CASSKGGGTHYEQYF | TGTGCCAGCAGCAAGGGGGGGGGGACCCACTACGAGCAGTACTTC
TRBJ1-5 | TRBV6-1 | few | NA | CASRVGGGNQPQHF | TGTGCCAGCAGGGTGGGGGGAGGCAATCAGCCCCAGCATTTT
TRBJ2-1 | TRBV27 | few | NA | CASSLGNEQFF | TGTGCCAGCAGTTTGGGCAATGAGCAGTTCTTC
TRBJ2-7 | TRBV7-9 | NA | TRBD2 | CASSWGLEVYEQYF | TGTGCCAGCAGCTGGGGACTAGAGGTCTACGAGCAGTACTTC
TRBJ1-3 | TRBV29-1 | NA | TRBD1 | CSVGTGGNTIYF | TGCAGCGTTGGGACAGGAGGAAACACCATATATTTT
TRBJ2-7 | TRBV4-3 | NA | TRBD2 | CASSPSGGPTYEQYF | TGCGCCAGCAGCCCCAGCGGGGGTCCTACCTACGAGCAGTACTTC
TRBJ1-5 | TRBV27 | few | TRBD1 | CASRQGLGGEPQHF | TGTGCCAGCAGACAGGGGCTGGGGGGTGAGCCCCAGCATTTT
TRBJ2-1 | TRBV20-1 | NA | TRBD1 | CSAGAMDRGHDEQFF | TGCAGTGCCGGAGCCATGGACAGGGGGCACGATGAGCAGTTCTTC
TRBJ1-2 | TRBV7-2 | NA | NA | CASSLPGGINYGYTF | TGTGCCAGCAGCTTACCCGGGGGGATTAACTATGGCTACACCTTC
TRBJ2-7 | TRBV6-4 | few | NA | CASSDSLTIYYEQYF | TGTGCCAGCAGTGACTCGTTGACTATTTACTACGAGCAGTACTTC
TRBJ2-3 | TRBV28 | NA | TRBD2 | CASIGTSGLDTQYF | TGTGCCAGCATCGGGACTAGCGGACTAGATACGCAGTATTTT
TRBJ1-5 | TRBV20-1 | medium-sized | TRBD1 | CSAPRGGSGNQPQHF | TGCAGTGCTCCTAGAGGGGGCTCGGGCAATCAGCCCCAGCATTTT
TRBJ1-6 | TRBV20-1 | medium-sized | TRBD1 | CSARRDRDMPLHF | TGCAGTGCTAGACGGGACAGGGATATGCCCCTCCACTTT
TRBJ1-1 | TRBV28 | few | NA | CASSLAGIDTEAFF | TGTGCCAGCAGTTTAGCAGGGATTGACACTGAAGCTTTCTTT
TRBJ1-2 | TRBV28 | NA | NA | CASRPGQINYGYTF | TGTGCCAGCAGACCCGGACAGATTAACTATGGCTACACCTTC
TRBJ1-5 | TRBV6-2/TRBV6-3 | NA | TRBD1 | CASTPGGFKQPQHF | TGTGCCAGCACCCCAGGGGGATTCAAACAGCCCCAGCATTTT
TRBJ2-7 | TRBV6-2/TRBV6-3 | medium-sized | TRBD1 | CASSWDSNEQYF | TGTGCCAGCAGTTGGGACAGCAACGAGCAGTACTTC
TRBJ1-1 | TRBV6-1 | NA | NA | CASSQLRRGFTEAFF | TGTGCCAGCAGCCAACTACGGAGGGGTTTCACTGAAGCTTTCTTT
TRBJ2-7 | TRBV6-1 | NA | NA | CASSEVGGKTYF | TGTGCCAGCAGTGAAGTTGGGGGAAAGACGTACTTC
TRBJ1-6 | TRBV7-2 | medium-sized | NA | CASSRTDNSPLHF | TGTGCCAGCAGCAGGACGGATAATTCACCCCTCCACTTT
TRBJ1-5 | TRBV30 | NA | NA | CACGHDSNQPQHF | TGTGCCTGCGGACACGATAGCAATCAGCCCCAGCATTTT
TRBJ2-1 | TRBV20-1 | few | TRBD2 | CSAGLAAHNEQFF | TGCAGTGCCGGACTAGCGGCTCACAATGAGCAGTTCTTC
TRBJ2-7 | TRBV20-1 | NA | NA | CSASRGAPYEQYF | TGCAGTGCTAGTCGAGGGGCCCCCTACGAGCAGTACTTC
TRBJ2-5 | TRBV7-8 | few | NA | CASSKILAGETQYF | TGTGCCAGCAGCAAAATACTAGCAGGGGAGACCCAGTACTTC
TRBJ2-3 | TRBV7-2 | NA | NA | CASSLERSTDTQYF | TGTGCCAGCAGCTTAGAACGAAGCACAGATACGCAGTATTTT
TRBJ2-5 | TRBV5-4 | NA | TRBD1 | CASSLPGQGAETQYF | TGTGCCAGCAGCTTGCCGGGACAGGGGGCGGAGACCCAGTACTTC
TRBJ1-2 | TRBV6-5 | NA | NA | CASSYDQGHLSPF | TGTGCCAGCAGTTACGACCAGGGCCACCTCTCTCCCTTC
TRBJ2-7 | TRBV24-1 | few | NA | CATSDTNEQYF | TGTGCCACCAGTGATACAAACGAGCAGTACTTC
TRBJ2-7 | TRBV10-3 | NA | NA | CAISERRSGRATYEQYF | TGTGCCATCAGTGAGAGGAGGTCGGGTCGGGCGACCTACGAGCAGTACTTC
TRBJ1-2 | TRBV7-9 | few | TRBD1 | CASILWDRVNYGYTF | TGTGCCAGCATCCTCTGGGACAGGGTGAACTATGGCTACACCTTC
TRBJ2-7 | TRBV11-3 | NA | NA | CASSLGADYEQYF | TGTGCCAGCAGCTTAGGGGCAGACTACGAGCAGTACTTC
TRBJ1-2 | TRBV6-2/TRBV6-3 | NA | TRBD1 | CASSDLWTGAVGYTF | TGTGCCAGCAGTGACCTTTGGACAGGGGCGGTTGGCTACACCTTC